One and the same sample provided the 8 T cell receptor beta chains below, sequenced in a study of cytomegalovirus exposure and HLA in healthy donors. In the PCR, 60 Vbeta and 13 Jbeta primers were used. The method was immunoSEQ multiplex PCR; TCRdb's version includes in-frame clones alone and lacks a portion of them. Of about 79,000 clones listed, 67% are singletons. The sequenced sample was PBMCs. Receptors were obtained from a woman aged 45-65 years in good health and CMV-seropositive.

This chain joins TRBV7-9 and TRBJ2-3; the D gene is possibly TRBD2 (5 bases). Trimming stripped 4 bases from V and 4 bases from J, with 15 bases between. The germline V gene has CDR1 SEHNR and CDR2 FQNEAQ (reference sequence). The CDR3 extends over 15 amino acids. CDR3 residues: CASSWPSGGSDTQYF. CDR3 bases: TGTGCCAGCAGCTGGCCCTCAGGAGGTTCAGATACGCAGTATTTT.

This clone was detected only a few times. The V call is TRBV5-4, the J call TRBJ2-3, with D possibly TRBD2 on 5 matching bases. CDR3 length equals 15 residues. Trimming removed 0 bases from V and 2 bases from J, with 10 bases in between. Germline V gene data show CDR1 as SGHNT and CDR2 as YYREEE (reference sequence). The CDR3: CASSLDSDYTDTQYF. The CDR3 nucleotides read TGTGCCAGCAGCTTGGACAGCGACTACACAGATACGCAGTATTTT.

V gene TRBV6-1 combines with J gene TRBJ2-2, with 8 bases fitting TRBD1. The CDR3 extends over 13 amino acids. The germline CDR1 and CDR2 sequences are MNHNS and SASEGT. Trimming cost V 6 bases and J 6 bases; bases outside gene matches: 3. The CDR3 reads CASSLTGAGELFF. CDR3 bases: TGTGCCAGCAGCTTGACAGGGGCCGGGGAGCTGTTTTTT.

The chain joins TRBV28 to TRBJ2-7; D possibly corresponds to TRBD1 (6 bases). There are 14 residues in the CDR3. Germline CDR1 reads MDHEN; CDR2 reads SYDVKM. The germline V and J ends were trimmed by 10 bases and 5 bases, with 21 bases remaining between them. In nucleotides, the CDR3 is TGTGCCATCAAATCAGCCGGGACACGCGACGAGCAGTACGTC. This sequence encodes CAIKSAGTRDEQYV.

The chain couples TRBV5-4 to TRBJ1-5, with 7 bases that match TRBD1. The CDR3 length is 12 residues. CDR1 SGHNT and CDR2 YYREEE come from the germline V gene (reference sequence). Trimming cost V 2 bases and J 12 bases; bases outside gene matches: 5. The CDR3 here is CASSFDRDIQHF. CDR3 nucleotides: TGTGCCAGCAGCTTTGACAGGGACATCCAGCATTTT.

J is TRBJ2-3 and V is TRBV19, with TRBD2 as a possible D gene (5 bases). There are 13 residues in the CDR3. V lost 5 bases and J lost 3, with 9 bases in between. The V gene's germline CDR1 is LNHDA and CDR2 SQIVND (reference sequence). CDR3 loop: CASSAGLTDTQYF. In nucleotides, the CDR3 is TGTGCCAGTAGTGCTGGACTTACAGATACGCAGTATTTT.

CDR3: CASSQDQGSGELFF. In nucleotides, the CDR3 is TGTGCCAGCAGCCAAGACCAGGGTTCCGGGGAGCTGTTTTTT. The chain joins TRBV14 to TRBJ2-2, with D possibly TRBD1 on 5 matching bases. From germline, CDR1 is SGHDN and CDR2 FVKESK. The CDR3 runs 14 residues. The V and J ends lost 0 bases and 6 bases respectively, with 8 bases between them.

The V gene is TRBV27, the J gene TRBJ2-7, with 12 bases lining up with TRBD2. Germline V gene data show CDR1 as MNHEY and CDR2 as SMNVEV (reference sequence). V lost 3 bases and J lost 4; bases outside the gene matches: 16. There are 19 residues in the CDR3. CDR3 nucleotide sequence: TGTGCCAGCAGTTTTTTCTGGTCCCCTAGCGGGGGGGCTGCGTACGAGCAGTACTTC. Translating it yields CASSFFWSPSGGAAYEQYF.